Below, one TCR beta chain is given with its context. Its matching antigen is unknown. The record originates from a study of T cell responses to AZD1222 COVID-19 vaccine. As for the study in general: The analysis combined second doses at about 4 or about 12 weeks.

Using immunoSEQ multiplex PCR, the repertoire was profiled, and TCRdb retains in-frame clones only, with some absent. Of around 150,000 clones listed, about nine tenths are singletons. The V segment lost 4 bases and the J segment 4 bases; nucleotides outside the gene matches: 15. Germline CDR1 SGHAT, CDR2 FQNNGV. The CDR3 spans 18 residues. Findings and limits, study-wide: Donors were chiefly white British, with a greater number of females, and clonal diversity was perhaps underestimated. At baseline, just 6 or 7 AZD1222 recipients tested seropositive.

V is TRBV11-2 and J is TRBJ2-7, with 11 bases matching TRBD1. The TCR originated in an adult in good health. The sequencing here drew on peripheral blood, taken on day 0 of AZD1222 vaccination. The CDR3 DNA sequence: TGTGCCAGCAGCTCCCACCCTCCCAGGGACAGGGGGGAGTACGAGCAGTACTTC. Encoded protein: CASSSHPPRDRGEYEQYF. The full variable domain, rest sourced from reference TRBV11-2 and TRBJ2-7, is EAGVAQSPRYKIIEKRQSVAFWCNPISGHATLYWYQQILGQGPKLLIQFQNNGVVDDSQLPKDRFSAERLKGVDSTLKIQPAKLEDSAVYLCASSSHPPRDRGEYEQYFGPGTRLTVT.